These T cell receptor beta chains were read from a single sample in a study of radiotherapy plus CTLA-4 blockade in lung cancer. Here immunoSEQ multiplex PCR was the method, and the copy in TCRdb shows in-frame clones only, minus some. The sample has 34,000 or so clones, roughly 70% seen once. The sample here was peripheral blood, taken from a patient treated with radiotherapy plus ipilimumab. These receptors were collected from a human donor with non-small cell lung cancer that progressed on radiotherapy plus ipilimumab. Each CDR3 is given without its conserved first and last residue. Each record gives: D gene, J gene, V gene, CDR3 protein. D genes are given only for firm matches.

- TRBJ2-7 TRBV6-5 ASSTGGAGNEQY
- TRBJ2-3 TRBV10-1 ASSEGDGPQDTQY
- TRBJ2-2 TRBV20-1 SADGPGELF
- TRBJ2-1 TRBV11-2 ASSLGVNEQF
- TRBJ1-1 TRBV19 ASSLLPDLNTEAF
TRBD1 TRBJ2-7 TRBV6-5 ASQQGSYEQY
- TRBJ2-1 TRBV11-2 ASSPRDFYNEQF
TRBD1 TRBJ1-2 TRBV4-1 ASSQAGDRFYGYT
- TRBJ2-6 TRBV13 ASSLRGFGANVLT
TRBD1 TRBJ1-1 TRBV9 ASSARTGQSMNTEAF
TRBD1 TRBJ2-3 TRBV5-6 ASSRGWTGSTDTQY
TRBD1 TRBJ1-2 TRBV18 ASSPLDRGEEGDYGYT
TRBD1 TRBJ2-2 TRBV5-1 ASSAWTGAGELF
TRBD1 TRBJ1-1 TRBV18 ASSPGTGSSEAF
- TRBJ2-7 TRBV27 ASSLRGFLDEQY
TRBD1 TRBJ2-4 TRBV4-1 ASSQGFQDRIKNIQY
- TRBJ2-1 TRBV13 ASSSGLGKVNNEQF
- TRBJ1-4 TRBV5-1 ASSFGPGGGSEKLF
- TRBJ2-1 TRBV28 ASSLEGRAYNEQF
- TRBJ1-2 TRBV2 ASSDAEITSYGYT
- TRBJ1-4 TRBV21-1 ASSKWGTPNEKLF
- TRBJ1-3 TRBV4-2 ASSQDPHGRHPGNTIY
TRBD1 TRBJ1-1 TRBV6-5 ASRWTGGGTEAF
- TRBJ2-7 TRBV5-5 ASSGPAAYEQY
TRBD2 TRBJ2-1 TRBV29-1 SVESGGAGVL
TRBD1 TRBJ2-7 TRBV5-1 ASSLRTGPHEQY
- TRBJ2-3 TRBV30 AWSATSPYTDTQY
TRBD1 TRBJ2-5 TRBV12-5 ASGSQGQGDTSEETQY
- TRBJ2-7 TRBV6-6 ASRGSVYEQY
- TRBJ2-1 TRBV7-9 ASSPRVRDKSSYNEQF
TRBD1 TRBJ2-5 TRBV4-1 ASSQGGTVVETQY
TRBD1 TRBJ2-4 TRBV5-1 ASSKFDRGRDGNIQY
TRBD2 TRBJ2-1 TRBV5-4 ASSRSGGFSGEQF
- TRBJ2-3 TRBV29-1 SGGLARSTDTQY
- TRBJ1-2 TRBV7-9 ASSPSSSLWGYGYT
- TRBJ1-1 TRBV28 ASSLFAGKTEAF
- TRBJ1-1 TRBV5-6 ASSFPNTEAF
- TRBJ2-7 TRBV4-3 ASSQDWGRSYEQY
- TRBJ2-7 TRBV5-1 ASSFSQGSYEQY
- TRBJ2-3 TRBV4-2 ASSQDSVRGTDTQY
- TRBJ2-4 TRBV20-1 SAPRENIQY
TRBD1 TRBJ1-5 TRBV19 ASRNGQAINQPQH
- TRBJ1-1 TRBV4-3 ASSQGDPGNTEAF
- TRBJ2-2 TRBV7-9 ASSPRTVVNTGELF
TRBD2 TRBJ2-5 TRBV7-8 ASSLGSSGSQETQY
TRBD1 TRBJ1-1 TRBV7-2 ASSILTGKNTEAF
- TRBJ2-2 TRBV6-6 ASRPREAHTGELF
- TRBJ1-5 TRBV7-8 ASSLGGTGQPQH
- TRBJ2-7 TRBV21-1 AKRGAGEREGYEQY
- TRBJ2-3 TRBV9 ASSSRTRSTDTQY
TRBD1 TRBJ2-3 TRBV7-9 ASTRDRGSTDTQY
- TRBJ1-5 TRBV27 ASSLGQYSNQPQH
- TRBJ2-2 TRBV11-2 ASSLERSGELF